The rows below give T cell receptor beta chains drawn from one sample of a study of monozygotic twins with cystic fibrosis. Using immunoSEQ multiplex PCR, the repertoire was profiled, and TCRdb retains in-frame clones only, with some absent. The profile shows about 16,000 clones, 96% of them singletons. Sequencing used blood. These receptors came from a girl aged 2 to 9 with cystic fibrosis. Each CDR3 is given with its conserved first and last residue. Fields, in order: J gene, D gene, clone size, V gene, CDR3 protein, CDR3 DNA. D genes are given only for firm matches. Some rows mark clone size as missing; the rest say once, few, many or name a class of expanded clone.

TRBJ2-7 . . TRBV28 CASRDGLAYEQYF TGTGCCAGCAGGGACGGTTTAGCCTACGAGCAGTACTTC
TRBJ1-2 TRBD1 . TRBV2 CASRTGEGYTF TGTGCCAGCCGGACAGGGGAGGGCTACACCTTC
TRBJ1-6 TRBD1 . TRBV6-1 CASSEASGGYSPLHF TGTGCCAGCAGTGAAGCTTCAGGGGGGTACTCACCCCTCCACTTT
TRBJ1-5 TRBD1 . TRBV5-8 CASAHQGAPAPPQHF TGTGCCAGCGCTCATCAGGGGGCCCCAGCGCCGCCCCAGCATTTT
TRBJ1-2 . . TRBV11-2 CASSLGKRGRVSGYTF TGTGCCAGCAGCTTAGGTAAAAGGGGCAGGGTTTCTGGCTACACCTTC
TRBJ1-2 . . TRBV27 CASSRGVRSYGYTF TGTGCCAGCAGTCGGGGGGTTCGGTCCTATGGCTACACCTTC
TRBJ1-6 . . TRBV7-6 CASSPGQSSPLHF TGTGCCAGCAGCCCAGGACAGAGTTCACCCCTCCACTTT
TRBJ1-2 . . TRBV9 CASSVGGNAAGYTF TGTGCCAGCAGCGTAGGTGGTAATGCAGCTGGCTACACCTTC
TRBJ2-6 . . TRBV18 CASSPPSPHTFGANVLTF TGTGCCAGCTCCCCACCTTCCCCCCATACTTTTGGGGCCAACGTCCTGACTTTC
TRBJ2-5 . . TRBV11-3 CASSLDLLQETQYF TGTGCCAGCAGCTTAGATTTGTTGCAAGAGACCCAGTACTTC
TRBJ2-7 . . TRBV6-5 CASSYSDLSYEQYF TGTGCCAGCAGTTACTCTGACCTCTCCTACGAGCAGTACTTC
TRBJ2-3 . . TRBV7-9 CASSLQGRASSYTDTQYF TGTGCCAGCAGCTTACAAGGAAGAGCCTCGTCATACACAGATACGCAGTATTTT
TRBJ1-3 . . TRBV5-1 CASSLEGGNTIYF TGCGCCAGCAGCTTGGAGGGGGGAAACACCATATATTTT
TRBJ2-2 TRBD1 . TRBV29-1 CSAAVGQVYSGELFF TGCAGCGCGGCTGTGGGACAGGTCTATTCCGGGGAGCTGTTTTTT
TRBJ1-2 . . TRBV6-6 CASRHGQIYGYTF TGTGCCAGCAGACATGGACAGATCTATGGCTACACCTTC
TRBJ2-1 TRBD2 . TRBV7-9 CASSQPSRRAGGPQQFF TGTGCCAGCAGCCAACCATCGCGGAGAGCGGGGGGGCCCCAGCAGTTCTTC
TRBJ1-2 . . TRBV6-6 CASSPTRLGLSGYTF TGTGCCAGCAGTCCGACCCGGTTAGGGCTTTCGGGCTACACCTTC
TRBJ1-5 TRBD1 . TRBV6-5 CASSRDRVRGQPQHF TGTGCCAGCAGCCGAGACAGGGTCCGTGGTCAGCCCCAGCATTTT
TRBJ1-6 . . TRBV7-9 CASTGSSSYNSPLHF TGTGCCAGCACGGGGAGTAGCTCCTATAATTCACCCCTCCACTTT
TRBJ2-1 . . TRBV2 CASRSQASSSNEQFF TGTGCCAGCAGGTCTCAGGCTAGTTCTTCCAATGAGCAGTTCTTC
TRBJ2-3 . . TRBV10-1 CASSERGAVGDTQYF TGCGCCAGCAGTGAGCGGGGGGCCGTGGGAGATACGCAGTATTTT
TRBJ2-7 TRBD1 . TRBV7-6 CASSLGDRGLKYEQYF TGTGCCAGCAGCTTAGGAGACAGGGGGCTTAAGTACGAGCAGTACTTC
TRBJ2-7 TRBD1 . TRBV27 CASGRDRVSFYEQYF TGTGCCAGCGGGAGAGACAGGGTATCCTTCTACGAGCAGTACTTC
TRBJ2-5 . . TRBV28 CASSYYPGGQETQYF TGTGCCAGCAGTTACTACCCCGGGGGTCAAGAGACCCAGTACTTC
TRBJ2-5 . . TRBV18 CASSPGDRETQYF TGTGCCAGCTCACCAGGGGACCGGGAGACCCAGTACTTC
TRBJ2-7 TRBD1 . TRBV6-5 CASSYEQGDYEQYF TGTGCCAGCAGTTACGAGCAGGGGGACTACGAGCAGTACTTC
TRBJ1-2 . . TRBV19 CASSISPRNGYTF TGTGCCAGTAGTATCTCCCCTAGGAATGGCTACACCTTC
TRBJ1-4 . . TRBV4-1 CASSQDLSRGTTWEKLFF TGCGCCAGCAGCCAAGATCTGTCACGGGGGACGACCTGGGAAAAACTGTTTTTT
TRBJ1-4 . . TRBV6-5 CASSYSPGNEKLFF TGTGCCAGCAGTTACTCCCCGGGGAATGAAAAACTGTTTTTT
TRBJ2-7 TRBD1 once TRBV11-2 CASSPYRDRGFHEQYF TGTGCCAGCAGCCCCTACCGGGACAGGGGTTTCCACGAGCAGTACTTC
TRBJ1-2 . . TRBV11-3 CASSFEQWGYTF TGTGCCAGCAGCTTTGAACAGTGGGGCTACACCTTC
TRBJ2-3 TRBD2 . TRBV30 CAWTPSGGTDTQYF TGTGCCTGGACCCCAAGCGGGGGCACAGATACGCAGTATTTT
TRBJ2-1 TRBD2 . TRBV5-6 CASSLLAGSRISNEQFF TGTGCCAGCAGCTTGCTAGCGGGGAGCCGCATATCGAATGAGCAGTTCTTC
TRBJ2-5 TRBD1 . TRBV7-9 CASSLKKGQGGGTQYF TGTGCCAGCAGCCTAAAGAAGGGACAGGGTGGGGGGACCCAGTACTTC
TRBJ2-1 TRBD2 . TRBV4-1 CASSQVAGPQTIYNEQFF TGCGCCAGCAGCCAAGTAGCGGGGCCCCAAACAATCTACAATGAGCAGTTCTTC
TRBJ2-7 . . TRBV6-5 CASRRGDHEQYF TGTGCCAGCAGGAGGGGGGATCACGAGCAGTACTTC
TRBJ2-5 . . TRBV7-9 CASSLPGPKETQYF TGTGCCAGCAGCCTTCCGGGGCCGAAAGAGACCCAGTACTTC
TRBJ1-1 TRBD1 . TRBV7-9 CASSSPGTVNTEAFF TGTGCCAGCAGTTCACCTGGGACAGTGAACACTGAAGCTTTCTTT
TRBJ1-2 . . TRBV14 CASSRDTNYGYTF TGTGCCAGCAGCCGGGACACTAACTATGGCTACACCTTC
TRBJ2-7 TRBD1 . TRBV5-6 CASSFLTGPYEQYF TGTGCCAGCAGCTTCCTGACAGGGCCCTACGAGCAGTACTTC
TRBJ2-1 TRBD2 . TRBV19 CASSTPLGGNNNEQFF TGTGCCAGTAGTACCCCCCTCGGGGGGAACAACAATGAGCAGTTCTTC
TRBJ2-7 . . TRBV6-1 CASSESGHYEQYF TGTGCCAGCAGTGAATCAGGGCACTACGAGCAGTACTTC
TRBJ2-7 . . TRBV14 CASSQTAGAEQYF TGTGCCAGCAGCCAGACTGCAGGGGCCGAGCAGTACTTC
TRBJ1-5 . . TRBV6-5 CASSYPESNQPQHF TGTGCCAGCAGTTACCCAGAAAGCAATCAGCCCCAGCATTTT
TRBJ2-7 . . TRBV10-1 CASSEGPYEQYF TGCGCCAGCTCCGAAGGGCCCTACGAGCAGTACTTC
TRBJ2-7 . . TRBV4-3 CASSQEVLRGEQYF TGCGCCAGCAGCCAAGAGGTTTTGAGGGGCGAGCAGTACTTC
TRBJ2-1 . . TRBV5-1 CASSAQGGSYNEQFF TGCGCCAGCAGCGCCCAGGGCGGCTCCTACAATGAGCAGTTCTTC
TRBJ2-7 TRBD1 . TRBV6-5 CASLGTAPYEQYF TGTGCCAGCCTCGGGACAGCCCCCTACGAGCAGTACTTC
TRBJ2-5 . . TRBV20-1 CSASGETQYF TGCAGTGCTTCTGGGGAGACCCAGTACTTC
TRBJ2-7 . . TRBV7-2 CAPQYEQYF TGTGCCCCACAATACGAGCAGTACTTC
TRBJ2-3 TRBD1 . TRBV6-6 CASSYRPTGTPDTQYF TGTGCCAGCAGTTACCGCCCGACAGGGACCCCAGATACGCAGTATTTT
TRBJ1-5 TRBD1 once TRBV19 CASSIWDRAPGQPQHF TGTGCCAGTAGTATCTGGGACAGGGCTCCGGGTCAGCCCCAGCATTTT
TRBJ2-4 . . TRBV4-1 CASSHIDIAKNIQYF TGCGCCAGCAGCCATATCGACATAGCCAAAAACATTCAGTACTTC
TRBJ2-7 . . TRBV27 CASSLRAATGPYEQYF TGTGCCAGCAGTTTAAGGGCCGCTACGGGCCCCTACGAGCAGTACTTC